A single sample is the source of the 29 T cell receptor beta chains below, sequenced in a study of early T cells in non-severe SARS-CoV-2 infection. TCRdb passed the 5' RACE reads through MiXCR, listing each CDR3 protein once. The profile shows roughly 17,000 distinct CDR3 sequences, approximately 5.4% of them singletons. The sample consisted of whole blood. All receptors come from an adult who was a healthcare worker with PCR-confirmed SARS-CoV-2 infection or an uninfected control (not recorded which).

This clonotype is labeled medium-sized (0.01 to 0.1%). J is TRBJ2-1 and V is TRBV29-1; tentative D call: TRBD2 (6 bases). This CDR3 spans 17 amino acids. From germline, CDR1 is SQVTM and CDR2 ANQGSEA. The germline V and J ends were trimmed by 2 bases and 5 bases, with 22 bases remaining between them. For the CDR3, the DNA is TGCAGCGTTGAACGAAGTGTGTCGGGAGCAGTTAACAATGAGCAGTTCTTC. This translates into CSVERSVSGAVNNEQFF.

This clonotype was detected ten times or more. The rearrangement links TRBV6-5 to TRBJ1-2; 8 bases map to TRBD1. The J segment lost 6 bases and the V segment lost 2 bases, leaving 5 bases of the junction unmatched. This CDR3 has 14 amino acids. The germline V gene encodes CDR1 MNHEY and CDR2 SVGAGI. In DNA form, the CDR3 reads TGTGCCAGCAGTTACGGCAGGGGGCTGAATGGCTACACCTTC. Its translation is CASSYGRGLNGYTF.

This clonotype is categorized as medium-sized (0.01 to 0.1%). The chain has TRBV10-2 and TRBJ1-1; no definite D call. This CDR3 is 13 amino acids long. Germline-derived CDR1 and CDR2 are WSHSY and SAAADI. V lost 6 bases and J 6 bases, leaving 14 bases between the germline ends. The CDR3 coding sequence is TGCGCCAGCAGCGTCACGGAGGGATCTGAAGCTTTCTTT. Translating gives CASSVTEGSEAFF.

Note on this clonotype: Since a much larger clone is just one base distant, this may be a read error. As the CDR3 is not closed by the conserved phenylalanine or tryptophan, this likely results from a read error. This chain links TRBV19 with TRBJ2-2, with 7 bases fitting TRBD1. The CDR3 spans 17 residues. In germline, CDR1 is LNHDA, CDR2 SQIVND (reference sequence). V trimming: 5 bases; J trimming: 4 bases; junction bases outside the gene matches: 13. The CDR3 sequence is CASSPLPDRRGTGELFL. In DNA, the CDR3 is TGTGCCAGTAGTCCACTCCCGGACAGGCGTGGCACCGGGGAGCTGTTTTTA.

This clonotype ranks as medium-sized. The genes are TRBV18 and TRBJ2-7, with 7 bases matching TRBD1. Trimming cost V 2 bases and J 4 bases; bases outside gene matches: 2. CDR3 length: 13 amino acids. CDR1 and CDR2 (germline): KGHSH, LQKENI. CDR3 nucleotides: TGTGCCAGCTCACCAGTGACAGGGTACGAGCAGTACTTC. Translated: CASSPVTGYEQYF.

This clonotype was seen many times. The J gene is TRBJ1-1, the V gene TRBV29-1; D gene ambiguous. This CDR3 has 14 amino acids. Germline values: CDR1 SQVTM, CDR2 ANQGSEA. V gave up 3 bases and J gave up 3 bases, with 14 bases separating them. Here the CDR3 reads CSVEGRVGDTEAFF. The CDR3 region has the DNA TGCAGCGTTGAGGGTAGGGTCGGCGACACTGAAGCTTTCTTT.

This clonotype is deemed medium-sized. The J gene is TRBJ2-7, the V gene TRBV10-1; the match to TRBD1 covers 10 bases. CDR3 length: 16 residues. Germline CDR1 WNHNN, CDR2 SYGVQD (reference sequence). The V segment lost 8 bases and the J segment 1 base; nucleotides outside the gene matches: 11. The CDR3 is CASGTTGTGVSYEQYV. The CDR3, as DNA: TGCGCCAGCGGCACAACCGGGACAGGGGTATCCTACGAGCAGTACGTC.

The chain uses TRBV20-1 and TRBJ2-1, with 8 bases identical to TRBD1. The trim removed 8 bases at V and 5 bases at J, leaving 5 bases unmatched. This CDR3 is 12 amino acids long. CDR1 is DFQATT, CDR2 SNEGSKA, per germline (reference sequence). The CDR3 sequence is CSPGQVNNEQFF. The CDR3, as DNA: TGCAGTCCGGGACAGGTGAACAATGAGCAGTTCTTC.

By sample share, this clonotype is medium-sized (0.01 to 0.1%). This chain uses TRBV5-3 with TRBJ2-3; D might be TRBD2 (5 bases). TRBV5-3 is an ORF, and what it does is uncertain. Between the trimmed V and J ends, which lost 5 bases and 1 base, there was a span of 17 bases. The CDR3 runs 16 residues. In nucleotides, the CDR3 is TGTGCCAGAAGGGACCTTAGGGCGGACTGCACAGATACGCAGTATTTT. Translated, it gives CARRDLRADCTDTQYF.

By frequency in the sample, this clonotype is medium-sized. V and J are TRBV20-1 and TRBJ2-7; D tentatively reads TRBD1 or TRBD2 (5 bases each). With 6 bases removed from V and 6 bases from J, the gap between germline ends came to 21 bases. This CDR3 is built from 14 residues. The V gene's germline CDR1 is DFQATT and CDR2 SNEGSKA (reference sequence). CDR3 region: CSASRGTEASEQYF. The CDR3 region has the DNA TGCAGTGCCTCTCGTGGGACGGAGGCATCCGAGCAGTACTTC.

CDR3 protein: CASSFLGDEQYV. The CDR3 DNA is TGTGCCAGCAGCTTTCTGGGCGACGAGCAGTACGTC. The V and J genes are TRBV7-8 and TRBJ2-7, with unresolved D. Looked up from germline, CDR1 is SGHVS and CDR2 is FQNEAQ. The CDR3 consists of 12 residues. Trimming left V 3 bases short and J 5 bases short, with 8 bases between.

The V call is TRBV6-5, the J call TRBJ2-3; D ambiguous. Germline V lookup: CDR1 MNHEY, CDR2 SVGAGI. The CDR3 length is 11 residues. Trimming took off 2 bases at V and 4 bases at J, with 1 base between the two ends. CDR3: CASSYPDTQYF. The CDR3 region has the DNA TGTGCCAGCAGTTACCCAGATACGCAGTATTTT.

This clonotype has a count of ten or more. The CDR3, as DNA: TGTGCCAGCAGTCAAGGCAATGAGCAGTTCTTC. Protein product: CASSQGNEQFF. The V and J genes are TRBV7-2 and TRBJ2-1; no clear D. The V end lost 6 bases, the J end lost 6 bases, and 6 bases lay between the germline ends. Germline V lookup: CDR1 SGHTA, CDR2 FQGNSA. This CDR3 has 11 amino acids.

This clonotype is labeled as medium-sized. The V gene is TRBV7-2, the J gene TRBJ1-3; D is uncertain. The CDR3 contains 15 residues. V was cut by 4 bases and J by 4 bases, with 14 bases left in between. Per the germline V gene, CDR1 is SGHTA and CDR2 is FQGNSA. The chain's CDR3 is CASSSKVVVGNTIYF. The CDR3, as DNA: TGTGCCAGCAGCTCGAAAGTGGTGGTCGGAAACACCATATATTTT.

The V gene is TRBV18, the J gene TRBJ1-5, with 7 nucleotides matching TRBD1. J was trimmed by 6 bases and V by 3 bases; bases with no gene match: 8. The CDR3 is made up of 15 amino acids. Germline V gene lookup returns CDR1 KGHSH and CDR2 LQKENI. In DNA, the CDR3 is TGTGCCAGCTCACCTTCAGGGGGGGTTGGTCAGCCCCAGCATTTT. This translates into CASSPSGGVGQPQHF.

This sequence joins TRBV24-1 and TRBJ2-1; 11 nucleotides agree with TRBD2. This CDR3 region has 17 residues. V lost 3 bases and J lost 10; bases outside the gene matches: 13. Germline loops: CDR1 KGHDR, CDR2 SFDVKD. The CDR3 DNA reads TGTGCCACCAGTGATAGGACATCTAGCGGGAGGCGAAGAGAGCAGTTCTTC. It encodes CATSDRTSSGRRREQFF.

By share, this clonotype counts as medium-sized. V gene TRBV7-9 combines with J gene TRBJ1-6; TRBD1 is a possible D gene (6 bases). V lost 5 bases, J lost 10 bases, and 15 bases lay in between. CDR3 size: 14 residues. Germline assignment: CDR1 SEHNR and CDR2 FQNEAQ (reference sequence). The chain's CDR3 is CASSRTGRESPLHF. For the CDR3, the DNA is TGTGCCAGCAGCCGAACAGGGCGAGAATCACCCCTCCACTTT.

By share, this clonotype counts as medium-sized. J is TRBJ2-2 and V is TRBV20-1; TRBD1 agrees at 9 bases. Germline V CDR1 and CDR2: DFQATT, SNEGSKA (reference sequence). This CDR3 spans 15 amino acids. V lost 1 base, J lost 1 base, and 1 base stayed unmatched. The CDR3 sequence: CSARAGQGNTGELFF. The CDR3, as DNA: TGCAGTGCTAGAGCGGGACAGGGGAACACCGGGGAGCTGTTTTTT.

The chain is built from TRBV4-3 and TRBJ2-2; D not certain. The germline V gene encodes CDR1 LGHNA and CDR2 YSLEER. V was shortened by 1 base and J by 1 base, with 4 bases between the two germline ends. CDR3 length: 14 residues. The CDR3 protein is CASSQGWNTGELFF. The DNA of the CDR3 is TGCGCCAGCAGCCAAGGTTGGAACACCGGGGAGCTGTTTTTT.

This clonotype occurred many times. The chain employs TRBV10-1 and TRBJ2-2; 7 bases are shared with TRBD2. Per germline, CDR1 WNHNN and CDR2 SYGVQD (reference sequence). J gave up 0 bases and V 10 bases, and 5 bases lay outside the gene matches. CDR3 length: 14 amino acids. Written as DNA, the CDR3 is TGCGCCACCCCACTAGCGTCGAACACCGGGGAGCTGTTTTTT. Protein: CATPLASNTGELFF.

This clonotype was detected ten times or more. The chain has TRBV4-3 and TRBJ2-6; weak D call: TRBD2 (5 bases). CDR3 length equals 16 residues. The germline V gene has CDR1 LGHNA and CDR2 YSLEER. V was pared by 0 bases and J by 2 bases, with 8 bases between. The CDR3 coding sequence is TGCGCCAGCAGCCAAGATGAGGGTACTGGGGCCAACGTCCTGACTTTC. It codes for CASSQDEGTGANVLTF.

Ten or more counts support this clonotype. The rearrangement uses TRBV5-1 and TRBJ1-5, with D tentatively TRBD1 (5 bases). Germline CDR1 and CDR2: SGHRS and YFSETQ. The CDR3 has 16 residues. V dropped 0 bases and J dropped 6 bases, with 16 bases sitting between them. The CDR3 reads CASSLAGVGAGQPQHF. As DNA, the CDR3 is TGCGCCAGCAGCTTGGCCGGAGTAGGGGCGGGTCAGCCCCAGCATTTT.

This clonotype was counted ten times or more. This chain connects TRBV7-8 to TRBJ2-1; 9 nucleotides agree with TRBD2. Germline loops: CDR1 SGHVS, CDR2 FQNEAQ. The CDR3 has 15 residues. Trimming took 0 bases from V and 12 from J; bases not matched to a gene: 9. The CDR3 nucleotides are TGTGCCAGCAGCTTAGCGCGATTAGCGGGAGATGTGCAGTTCTTC. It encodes CASSLARLAGDVQFF.

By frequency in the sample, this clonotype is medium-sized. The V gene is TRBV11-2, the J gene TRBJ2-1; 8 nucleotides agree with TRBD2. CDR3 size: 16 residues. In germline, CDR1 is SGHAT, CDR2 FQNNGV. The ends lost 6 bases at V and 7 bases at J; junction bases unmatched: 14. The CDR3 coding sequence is TGTGCCAGCAGTCACCCGACTAGCGCGAATAGGAATGAGCAGTTCTTC. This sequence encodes CASSHPTSANRNEQFF. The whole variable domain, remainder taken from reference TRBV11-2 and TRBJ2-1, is EAGVAQSPRYKIIEKRQSVAFWCNPISGHATLYWYQQILGQGPKLLIQFQNNGVVDDSQLPKDRFSAERLKGVDSTLKIQPAKLEDSAVYLCASSHPTSANRNEQFFGPGTRLTVL.

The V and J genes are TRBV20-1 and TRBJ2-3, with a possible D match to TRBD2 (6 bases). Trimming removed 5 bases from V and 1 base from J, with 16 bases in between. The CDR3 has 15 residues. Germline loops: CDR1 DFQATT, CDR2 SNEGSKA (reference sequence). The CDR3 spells CSAPFWGEGTDTQYF. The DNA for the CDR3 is TGCAGTGCTCCGTTTTGGGGGGAGGGCACAGATACGCAGTATTTT.

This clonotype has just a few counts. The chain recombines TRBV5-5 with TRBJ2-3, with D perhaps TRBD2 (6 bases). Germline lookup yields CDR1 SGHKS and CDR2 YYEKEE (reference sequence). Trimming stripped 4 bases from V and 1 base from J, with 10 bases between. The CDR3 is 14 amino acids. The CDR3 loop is CASSGGIRTDTQYF. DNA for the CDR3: TGTGCCAGCAGCGGAGGGATACGCACAGATACGCAGTATTTT. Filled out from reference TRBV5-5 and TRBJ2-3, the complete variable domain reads DAGVTQSPTHLIKTRGQQVTLRCSPISGHKSVSWYQQVLGQGPQFIFQYYEKEERGRGNFPDRFSARQFPNYSSELNVNALLLGDSALYLCASSGGIRTDTQYFGPGTRLTVL.

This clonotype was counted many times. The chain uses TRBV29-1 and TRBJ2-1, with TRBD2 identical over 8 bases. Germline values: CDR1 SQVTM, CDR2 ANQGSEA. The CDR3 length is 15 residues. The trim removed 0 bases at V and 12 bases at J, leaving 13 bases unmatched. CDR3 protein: CSVEDPDSRAGGQFF. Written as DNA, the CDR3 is TGCAGCGTTGAAGATCCTGACAGTCGGGCGGGAGGGCAGTTCTTC.

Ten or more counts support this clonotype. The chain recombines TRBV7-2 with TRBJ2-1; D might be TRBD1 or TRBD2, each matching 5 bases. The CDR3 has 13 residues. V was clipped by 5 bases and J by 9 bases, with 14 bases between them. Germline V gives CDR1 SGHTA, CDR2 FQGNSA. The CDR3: CASSPGAVGEQFF. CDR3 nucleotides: TGTGCCAGCAGCCCCGGGGCCGTCGGTGAGCAGTTCTTC.

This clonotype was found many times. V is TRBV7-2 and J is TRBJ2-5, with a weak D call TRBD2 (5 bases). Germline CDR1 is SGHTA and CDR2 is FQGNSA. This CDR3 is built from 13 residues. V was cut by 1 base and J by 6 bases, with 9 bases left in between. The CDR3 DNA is TGTGCCAGCAGCTTAGGACTAACAAAGACCCAGTACTTC. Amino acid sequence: CASSLGLTKTQYF.